The 3 T cell receptor beta chains given below trace back to one sample, sequenced in a study of OX40 agonist ivuxolimab in advanced cancers. The repertoire was sequenced with immunoSEQ multiplex PCR; TCRdb's copy has only in-frame clones and lacks some. The sample has 75,000 to 80,000 clones, around 86% seen once. The input for sequencing was CD4+ or CD8+ T cells sorted from blood, taken in a trial of the OX40 agonist ivuxolimab. These receptor sequences come from an adult with an advanced solid tumor such as melanoma, head and neck, liver or kidney cancer.

The chain couples TRBV5-1 to TRBJ2-3; TRBD1 agrees at 10 bases. Germline CDR1 is SGHRS and CDR2 is YFSETQ. The CDR3 is made up of 15 amino acids. V was pared by 2 bases and J by 2 bases, with 2 bases of the junction left unmatched. This CDR3 is CASSLGTGVTDTQYF. The CDR3 DNA is TGCGCCAGCAGCTTAGGGACAGGGGTCACAGATACGCAGTATTTT. The variable domain in full, with the rest retrieved from reference TRBV5-1 and TRBJ2-3, is KAGVTQTPRYLIKTRGQQVTLSCSPISGHRSVSWYQQTPGQGLQFLFEYFSETQRNKGNFPGRFSGRQFSNSRSEMNVSTLELGDSALYLCASSLGTGVTDTQYFGPGTRLTVL.

The chain combines TRBV6-6 with TRBJ1-3; D uncertain. The length of the CDR3 is 15 residues. V was pared by 6 bases and J by 0 bases, with 12 bases between. Germline CDR1 and CDR2: MNHNY and SVGAGI (reference sequence). The CDR3 coding sequence is TGTGCCAGCAGACTAGGTGGGCCCTCTGGAAACACCATATATTTT. Protein product: CASRLGGPSGNTIYF.

The chain recombines TRBV7-8 with TRBJ1-2; D is unresolved. Germline V lookup: CDR1 SGHVS, CDR2 FQNEAQ. V lost 2 bases, J lost 0 bases, and 13 bases lay in between. There are 16 residues in the CDR3. CDR3 bases: TGTGCCAGCAGCTTACTAGGTGCGGGCCCTAACTATGGCTACACCTTC. It specifies CASSLLGAGPNYGYTF.